This T cell receptor (beta chain) was retrieved from a study of blood T cell repertoires in COVID-19. Overall study: Material from acute and convalescent COVID-19 was sourced from the United States, Italy and Spain. From T cells, B-cell-depleted T cells, or PBMCs came the material, which was cDNA or gDNA.

This CDR3 has 11 amino acids. Trimming took 2 bases from V and 5 from J, leaving 6 bases between them. Germline-derived CDR1 and CDR2 are GTSNPN and SVGIG (reference sequence). In the original processing: For nucleated cells, counts were estimated from reference gene primer amplification. Assay: immunoSEQ multiplex PCR; the TCRdb copy retains only in-frame clones and omits some. The V and J calls and clone size come from that table; D and trimming were worked out from the DNA. The table lists 300,000 to 450,000 clones, 75% to 90% of them singletons. The chain employs TRBV30 and TRBJ1-2; D might be TRBD1 (5 bases). The TCR comes from a woman aged 18 to 35 with acute or convalescent COVID-19. The sequencing input was peripheral blood. The CDR3 DNA reads as TGTGCCTGGAGTACAGGATATGGCTACACCTTC. Translation: CAWSTGYGYTF.